These 15 T cell receptor beta chains share one sample of origin, sequenced in a study of T cells in Graves' hyperthyroidism and ophthalmopathy. Amplified regions were TCR beta CDR3 sequences from RNA transcripts. Carried out on the TCR CDR3, a first-round RT-PCR used the HTBI primer set. TCRdb called the multiplex PCR reads again in MiXCR, with one record for every CDR3 protein. The sample records about 700,000 distinct CDR3 sequences, nearly 45% being singletons. Sequenced: peripheral blood or thyroid tissue (not recorded which). The receptors originated from an adult man with Graves' disease, either hyperthyroidism or ophthalmopathy (not recorded which).

CDR3 sequence: CASSKLAGGREQYF. DNA for the CDR3: TGTGCCAGCAGTAAACTAGCGGGAGGGCGCGAGCAGTACTTC. The chain links TRBV2 to TRBJ2-7; 13 nucleotides line up with TRBD2. CDR1 is SNHLY and CDR2 is FYNNEI in the germline V gene. The CDR3 loop spans 14 amino acids. Trimming removed 5 bases from V and 6 bases from J; junction bases left unmatched: 4.

Written as DNA, the CDR3 is TGCAGCGTACGGGGCGGAAGCAATCAGCCCCAGCATTTT. Its translation: CSVRGGSNQPQHF. The chain is built from TRBV29-1 and TRBJ1-5; the D gene is possibly TRBD1 (5 bases). V lost 6 bases to trimming and J lost 1 base, with 10 bases between them. The CDR3 runs to 13 residues. Germline V gives CDR1 SQVTM, CDR2 ANQGSEA.

The chain uses TRBV7-9 and TRBJ2-6; tentative D call: TRBD2 (5 bases). Trimming removed 1 base from V and 2 bases from J, with 9 bases in between. This CDR3 contains 16 residues. Germline V gene lookup returns CDR1 SEHNR and CDR2 FQNEAQ (reference sequence). The CDR3 nucleotides read TGTGCCAGCAGCTTAGAGGGAGATCCTGGGGCCAACGTCCTGACTTTC. Its translation: CASSLEGDPGANVLTF. The whole variable domain, remainder taken from reference TRBV7-9 and TRBJ2-6, is DTGVSQNPRHKITKRGQNVTFRCDPISEHNRLYWYRQTLGQGPEFLTYFQNEAQLEKSRLLSDRFSAERPKGSFSTLEIQRTEQGDSAMYLCASSLEGDPGANVLTFGAGSRLTVL.

Only a few counts were recorded for this clonotype. The rearrangement links TRBV12-3 or TRBV12-4 to TRBJ1-2; a weak D match, TRBD1 (6 bases). The CDR3 has 14 residues. V lost 6 bases and J lost 4, with 15 bases in between. Here the CDR3 reads CASSRTAWVYGYTF. The CDR3, as DNA: TGTGCCAGCAGCCGGACAGCCTGGGTCTATGGCTACACCTTC.

The chain is built from TRBV7-2 and TRBJ2-7; 8 nucleotides agree with TRBD2. J was trimmed by 4 bases and V by 5 bases; bases with no gene match: 7. Germline CDR1 is SGHTA and CDR2 is FQGNSA. The CDR3 is 14 amino acids. The CDR3 nucleotides read TGTGCCAGCAGCCCGCAAGCGGGAGATTACGAGCAGTACTTC. Translation: CASSPQAGDYEQYF.

This clonotype was seen repeatedly, ten times or more. The chain recombines TRBV29-1 with TRBJ1-4; D is ambiguous. The CDR3 has 16 amino acids. Germline lookup yields CDR1 SQVTM and CDR2 ANQGSEA. The V end lost 3 bases, the J end lost 0 bases, and 14 bases lay between the germline ends. In DNA, the CDR3 is TGCAGCGTTGATCGGGCAAGGCCTGCAACTAATGAAAAACTGTTTTTT. Protein product: CSVDRARPATNEKLFF.

V is TRBV2 and J is TRBJ1-5, with 7 bases lining up with TRBD1. Trimming took 5 bases from V and 6 from J; bases not matched to a gene: 4. Germline V gene sequence: CDR1 SNHLY, CDR2 FYNNEI. The CDR3 is 13 residues long. The CDR3 sequence is CASSWDSFQPQHF. CDR3 in DNA: TGTGCCAGCAGTTGGGACAGTTTTCAGCCCCAGCATTTT.

This clonotype was found once. The rearrangement joins TRBV2 to TRBJ2-2, with 8 positions matching TRBD2. This CDR3 has 14 residues. The junction had 8 bases not matched to a gene; V was cut back by 8 bases and J by 6 bases. In germline, CDR1 is SNHLY, CDR2 FYNNEI. CDR3 residues: CASLSGSGAGELFF. The CDR3 DNA follows: TGTGCCAGCTTGAGCGGGAGCGGGGCCGGGGAGCTGTTTTTT.

The chain employs TRBV7-3 and TRBJ1-6, with 8 bases matching TRBD1. The CDR3 has 14 amino acids. Germline CDR1 SGHTA, CDR2 FQGTGA. V lost 2 bases to trimming and J lost 13 bases; unmatched junction nucleotides: 7. CDR3 in amino acids: CASSLAGGDQPLHF. The CDR3 DNA reads TGTGCCAGCAGCTTAGCAGGGGGCGATCAGCCCCTCCACTTT.

This clonotype has more than one count but fewer than ten. The chain has TRBV9 and TRBJ1-4; D unresolved. The CDR3 covers 13 residues. Germline V gene sequence: CDR1 SGDLS, CDR2 YYNGEE. V lost 4 bases and J 7 bases, leaving 11 bases between the germline ends. The CDR3 region has the DNA TGTGCCAGCAGCAGGAGGTTTGGTGAAAAACTGTTTTTT. Translating it yields CASSRRFGEKLFF.

This clonotype was seen repeatedly, ten times or more. The V gene is TRBV6-5, the J gene TRBJ1-6, with a tentative D call TRBD1 (6 bases). V was cut by 2 bases and J by 9 bases, with 8 bases left in between. The length of the CDR3 is 13 residues. Germline V gene data show CDR1 as MNHEY and CDR2 as SVGAGI. DNA for the CDR3: TGTGCCAGCAGTTACAGGGGGGTTTCACCCCTCCACTTT. This sequence encodes CASSYRGVSPLHF.

CDR3 nucleotide sequence: TGCAGTGCTAGTGTGCAGGGGAAGCATAATTCACCCCTCCACTTT. Encoded protein: CSASVQGKHNSPLHF. This chain uses TRBV20-1 with TRBJ1-6; D may be TRBD1 (6 bases). Per germline, CDR1 DFQATT and CDR2 SNEGSKA (reference sequence). V was pared by 3 bases and J by 5 bases, with 14 bases between. The CDR3 runs 15 residues.

This sequence joins TRBV2 and TRBJ2-5; possible D gene TRBD1, 6 bases. V lost 7 bases and J 2 bases, leaving 14 bases between the germline ends. The CDR3 consists of 14 residues. Germline V lookup: CDR1 SNHLY, CDR2 FYNNEI. Here the CDR3 DNA reads TGTGCCAGCAATCCGACCCAGGGGCAAGAGACCCAGTACTTC. Amino acids: CASNPTQGQETQYF.

This chain connects TRBV6-1 to TRBJ1-5, with 12 bases matching TRBD1. V dropped 5 bases and J dropped 8; count of bases not matched to a gene: 10. Germline V lookup: CDR1 MNHNS, CDR2 SASEGT. The CDR3 covers 16 residues. The CDR3 nucleotides are TGTGCCAGCAGTCTATGGGGGACAGGGGGCGGGAAGCCCCAGCATTTT. Translated, it gives CASSLWGTGGGKPQHF.

In this sample, this clonotype turned up once. The chain has TRBV25-1 and TRBJ2-5; the match to TRBD1 covers 8 bases. The CDR3 length is 17 residues. Germline-derived CDR1 and CDR2 are MGHDK and SYGVNS. V trimming: 8 bases; J trimming: 3 bases; junction bases outside the gene matches: 17. The CDR3 here is CASGPLAQGAFEETQYF. The CDR3, as DNA: TGTGCCAGCGGGCCCCTGGCCCAGGGGGCTTTCGAAGAGACCCAGTACTTC.